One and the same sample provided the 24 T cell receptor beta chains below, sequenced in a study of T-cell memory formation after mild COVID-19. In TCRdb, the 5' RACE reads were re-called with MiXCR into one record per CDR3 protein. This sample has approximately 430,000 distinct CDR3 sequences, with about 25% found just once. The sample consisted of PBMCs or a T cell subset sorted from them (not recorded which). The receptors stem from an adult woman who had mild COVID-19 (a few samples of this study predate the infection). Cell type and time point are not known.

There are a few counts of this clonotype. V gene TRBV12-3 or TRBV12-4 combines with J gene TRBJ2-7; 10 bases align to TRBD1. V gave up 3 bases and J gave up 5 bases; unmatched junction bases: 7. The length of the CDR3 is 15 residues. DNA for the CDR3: TGTGCCAGCAGTTTCAATTTGGGACAGGGGAACGAGCAGTACTTC. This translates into CASSFNLGQGNEQYF.

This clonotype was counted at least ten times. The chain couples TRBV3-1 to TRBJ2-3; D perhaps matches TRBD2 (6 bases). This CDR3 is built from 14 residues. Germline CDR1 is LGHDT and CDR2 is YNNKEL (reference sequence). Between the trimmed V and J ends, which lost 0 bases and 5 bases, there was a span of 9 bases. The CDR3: CASSQDLGRDTQYF. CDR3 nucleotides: TGTGCCAGCAGCCAAGACCTCGGGAGAGATACGCAGTATTTT.

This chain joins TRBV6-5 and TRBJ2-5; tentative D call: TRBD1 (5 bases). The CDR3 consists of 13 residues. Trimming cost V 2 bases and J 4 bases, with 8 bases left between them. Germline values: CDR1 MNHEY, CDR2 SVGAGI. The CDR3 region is CASSYAGSETQYF. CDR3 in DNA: TGTGCCAGCAGTTACGCAGGGTCAGAGACCCAGTACTTC.

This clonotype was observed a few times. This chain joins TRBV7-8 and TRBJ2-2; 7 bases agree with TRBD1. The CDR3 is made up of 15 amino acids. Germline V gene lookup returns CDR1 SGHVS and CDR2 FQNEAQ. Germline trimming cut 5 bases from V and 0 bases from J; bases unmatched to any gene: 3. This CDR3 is CASSRDSPNTGELFF. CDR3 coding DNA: TGTGCCAGCAGCCGGGACAGTCCGAACACCGGGGAGCTGTTTTTT.

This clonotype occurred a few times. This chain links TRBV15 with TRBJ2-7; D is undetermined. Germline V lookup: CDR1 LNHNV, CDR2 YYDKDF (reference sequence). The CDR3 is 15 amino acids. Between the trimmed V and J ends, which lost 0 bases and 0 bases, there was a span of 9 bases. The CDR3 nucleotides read TGTGCCACCAGCAGAGATGGGCCCCCCTCCTACGAGCAGTACTTC. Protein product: CATSRDGPPSYEQYF.

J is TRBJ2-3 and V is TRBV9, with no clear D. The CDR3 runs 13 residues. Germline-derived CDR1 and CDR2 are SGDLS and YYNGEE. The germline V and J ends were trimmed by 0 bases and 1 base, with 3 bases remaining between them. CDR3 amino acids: CASSVEGTDTQYF. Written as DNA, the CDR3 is TGTGCCAGCAGCGTAGAGGGCACAGATACGCAGTATTTT. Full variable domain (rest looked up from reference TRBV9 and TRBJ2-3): DSGVTQTPKHLITATGQRVTLRCSPRSGDLSVYWYQQSLDQGLQFLIQYYNGEERAKGNILERFSAQQFPDLHSELNLSSLELGDSALYFCASSVEGTDTQYFGPGTRLTVL.

CDR3 in amino acids: CASRLGGQNTGELFF. CDR3 coding DNA: TGTGCCAGCAGACTAGGCGGACAGAACACCGGGGAGCTGTTTTTT. This chain connects TRBV7-9 to TRBJ2-2, with D perhaps assigned TRBD1 or TRBD2 (5 bases each). V lost 6 bases to trimming and J lost 1 base, with 12 bases between them. Per germline, CDR1 SEHNR and CDR2 FQNEAQ (reference sequence). The CDR3 sequence is 15 residues long.

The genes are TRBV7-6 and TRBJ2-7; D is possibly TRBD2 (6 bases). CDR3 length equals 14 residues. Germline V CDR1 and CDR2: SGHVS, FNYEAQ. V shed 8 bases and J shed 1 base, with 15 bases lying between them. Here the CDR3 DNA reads TGTGCCAGCCGAGGTCCGGGAGTTTCCTACGAGCAGTACTTC. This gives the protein CASRGPGVSYEQYF.

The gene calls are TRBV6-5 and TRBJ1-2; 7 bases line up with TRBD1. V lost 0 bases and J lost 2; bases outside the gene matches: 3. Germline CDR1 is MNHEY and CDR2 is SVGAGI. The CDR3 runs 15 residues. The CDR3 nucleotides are TGTGCCAGCAGTTACTCGAACAGGGGAAACTATGGCTACACCTTC. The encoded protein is CASSYSNRGNYGYTF.

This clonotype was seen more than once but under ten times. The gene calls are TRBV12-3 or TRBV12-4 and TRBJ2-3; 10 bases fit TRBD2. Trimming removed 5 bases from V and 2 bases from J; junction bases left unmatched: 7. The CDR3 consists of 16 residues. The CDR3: CASSMAGTSVTDTQYF. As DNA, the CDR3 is TGTGCCAGCAGTATGGCCGGGACTAGCGTCACAGATACGCAGTATTTT.

DNA for the CDR3: TGTGCCAGCAGTTACAACGGACGAAACACTGAAGCTTTCTTT. It encodes CASSYNGRNTEAFF. The chain recombines TRBV6-5 with TRBJ1-1; D unclear. This CDR3 contains 14 residues. The germline V gene has CDR1 MNHEY and CDR2 SVGAGI. Trimming removed 2 bases at V and 2 bases at J, with 9 bases between.

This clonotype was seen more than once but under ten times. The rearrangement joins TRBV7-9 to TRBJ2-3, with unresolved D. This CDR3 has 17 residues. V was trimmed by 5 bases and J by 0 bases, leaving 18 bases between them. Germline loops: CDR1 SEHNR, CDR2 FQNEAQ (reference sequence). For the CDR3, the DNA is TGTGCCAGCAGCGGCCGGGCTCCGCTTTCTAGCACAGATACGCAGTATTTT. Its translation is CASSGRAPLSSTDTQYF.

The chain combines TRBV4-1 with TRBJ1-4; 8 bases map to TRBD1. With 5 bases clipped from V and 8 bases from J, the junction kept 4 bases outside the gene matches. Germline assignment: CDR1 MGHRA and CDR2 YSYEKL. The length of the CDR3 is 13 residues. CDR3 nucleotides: TGCGCCAGCAGCTGGACAGGGCGGGAAAAACTGTTTTTT. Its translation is CASSWTGREKLFF.

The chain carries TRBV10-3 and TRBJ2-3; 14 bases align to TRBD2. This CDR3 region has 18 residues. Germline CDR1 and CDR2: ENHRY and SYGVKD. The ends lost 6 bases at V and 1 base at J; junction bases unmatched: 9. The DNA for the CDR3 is TGTGCCATCAGCCCCGGGACTAGCGGGAGAAGGGGCACAGATACGCAGTATTTT. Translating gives CAISPGTSGRRGTDTQYF.

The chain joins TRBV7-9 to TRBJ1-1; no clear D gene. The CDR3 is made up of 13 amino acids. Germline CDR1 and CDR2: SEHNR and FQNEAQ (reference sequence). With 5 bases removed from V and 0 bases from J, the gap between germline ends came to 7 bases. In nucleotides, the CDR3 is TGTGCCAGCAGCGTCCCCGTGAACACTGAAGCTTTCTTT. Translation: CASSVPVNTEAFF.

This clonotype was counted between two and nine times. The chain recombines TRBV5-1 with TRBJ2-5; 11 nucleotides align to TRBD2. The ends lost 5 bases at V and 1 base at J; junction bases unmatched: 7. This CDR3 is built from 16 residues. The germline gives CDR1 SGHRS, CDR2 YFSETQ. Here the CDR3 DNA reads TGCGCCAGCAGACCCGGGACTAGCGGACGCCAAGAGACCCAGTACTTC. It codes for CASRPGTSGRQETQYF.

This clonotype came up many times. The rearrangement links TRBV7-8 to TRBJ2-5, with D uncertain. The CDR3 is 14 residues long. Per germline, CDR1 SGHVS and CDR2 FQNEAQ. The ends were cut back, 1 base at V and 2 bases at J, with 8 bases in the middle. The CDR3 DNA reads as TGTGCCAGCAGCTTAGTTCCAGAACAAGAGACCCAGTACTTC. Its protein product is CASSLVPEQETQYF.

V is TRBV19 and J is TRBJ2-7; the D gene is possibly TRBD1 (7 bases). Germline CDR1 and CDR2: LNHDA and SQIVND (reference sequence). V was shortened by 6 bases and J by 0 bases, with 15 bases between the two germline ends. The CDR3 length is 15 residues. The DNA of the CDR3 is TGTGCCAGTAGAGGCGGGGACAGTAGCTCCTACGAGCAGTACTTC. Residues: CASRGGDSSSYEQYF.

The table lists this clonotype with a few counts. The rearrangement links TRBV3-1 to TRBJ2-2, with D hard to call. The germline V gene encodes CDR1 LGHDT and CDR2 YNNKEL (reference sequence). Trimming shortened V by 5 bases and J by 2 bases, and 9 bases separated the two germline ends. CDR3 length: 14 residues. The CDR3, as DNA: TGTGCCAGCAGCATACAGAGAAACACCGGGGAGCTGTTTTTT. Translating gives CASSIQRNTGELFF. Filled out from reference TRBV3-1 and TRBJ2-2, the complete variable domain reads DTAVSQTPKYLVTQMGNDKSIKCEQNLGHDTMYWYKQDSKKFLKIMFSYNNKELIINETVPNRFSPKSPDKAHLNLHINSLELGDSAVYFCASSIQRNTGELFFGEGSRLTVL.

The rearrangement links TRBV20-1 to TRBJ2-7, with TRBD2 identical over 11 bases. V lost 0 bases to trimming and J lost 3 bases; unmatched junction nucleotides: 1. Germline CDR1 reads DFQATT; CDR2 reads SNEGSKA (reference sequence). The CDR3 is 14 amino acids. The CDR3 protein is CSARELAGVYEQYF. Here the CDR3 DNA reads TGCAGTGCTAGAGAACTAGCGGGAGTCTACGAGCAGTACTTC.

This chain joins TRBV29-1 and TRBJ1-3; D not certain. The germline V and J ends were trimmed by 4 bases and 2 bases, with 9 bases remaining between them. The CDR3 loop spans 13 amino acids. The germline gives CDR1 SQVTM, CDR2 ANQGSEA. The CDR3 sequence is CSVVSGAGNTIYF. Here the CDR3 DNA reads TGCAGCGTTGTTTCTGGTGCTGGAAACACCATATATTTT.

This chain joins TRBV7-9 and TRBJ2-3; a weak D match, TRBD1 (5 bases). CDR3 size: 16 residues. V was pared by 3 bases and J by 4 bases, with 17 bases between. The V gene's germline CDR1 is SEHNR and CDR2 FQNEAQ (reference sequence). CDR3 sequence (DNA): TGTGCCAGCAGCTTCGGCGGCAGGGTCGGCCCAGATACGCAGTATTTT. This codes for CASSFGGRVGPDTQYF.

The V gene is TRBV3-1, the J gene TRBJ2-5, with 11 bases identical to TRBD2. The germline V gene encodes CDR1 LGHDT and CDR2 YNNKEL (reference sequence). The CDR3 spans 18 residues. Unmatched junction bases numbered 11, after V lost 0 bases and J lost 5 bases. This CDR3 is CASSQDSLAGALGETQYF. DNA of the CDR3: TGTGCCAGCAGCCAAGATTCACTAGCGGGGGCCCTGGGCGAGACCCAGTACTTC.

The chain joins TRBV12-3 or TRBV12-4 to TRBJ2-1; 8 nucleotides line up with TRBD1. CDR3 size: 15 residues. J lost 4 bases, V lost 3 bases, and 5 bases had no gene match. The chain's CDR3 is CASSFGTGAYNEQFF. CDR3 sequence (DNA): TGTGCCAGCAGTTTCGGGACAGGTGCTTACAATGAGCAGTTCTTC.